The next 2 T cell receptor beta chains were all read from a single sample in a study of regulatory T cells in long-lasting Graves disease. The TCR library was made from RNA that had been extracted from PBMCs in TRIzol. MiXCR, applied by TCRdb to the reads, yields one record per CDR3 protein. The sample has approximately 620 distinct CDR3 sequences; 82% are singletons. Sequences were derived from peripheral blood mononuclear cells (PBMCs), sampled with antithyroid drug treatment, in newly diagnosed or persistent Graves disease (not recorded which). All receptors derive from a female donor with Graves disease.

The rearrangement joins TRBV9 to TRBJ2-7; the D gene is possibly TRBD2 (6 bases). CDR3 length: 15 residues. Germline V gene lookup returns CDR1 SGDLS and CDR2 YYNGEE. V dropped 1 base and J dropped 2 bases, with 13 bases sitting between them. The CDR3 protein is CASSVIGGRPYEQYF. CDR3 in DNA: TGTGCCAGCAGCGTAATTGGAGGGCGTCCCTACGAGCAGTACTTC.

This rearrangement joins TRBV5-4 to TRBJ2-1; TRBD2 agrees at 10 bases. Germline CDR1 reads SGHNT; CDR2 reads YYREEE (reference sequence). The CDR3 is 14 residues long. V gave up 0 bases and J gave up 12 bases; unmatched junction bases: 6. The CDR3 DNA reads as TGTGCCAGCAGCTTGGTTGGGACTAGCGATCGGCAGTTCTTC. This encodes CASSLVGTSDRQFF. Using reference TRBV5-4 and TRBJ2-1 for the parts outside the CDR3, the full variable domain is ETGVTQSPTHLIKTRGQQVTLRCSSQSGHNTVSWYQQALGQGPQFIFQYYREEENGRGNFPPRFSGLQFPNYSSELNVNALELDDSALYLCASSLVGTSDRQFFGPGTRLTVL.